This TCR beta chain was sequenced for a study of PD-1 blockade in classical Hodgkin lymphoma. Details on this clone: Its target is unknown.

Trimming cost V 0 bases and J 0 bases; bases outside gene matches: 4. The CDR3 totals 17 residues. Looked up from germline, CDR1 is WSHSY and CDR2 is SAAADI. Findings of the study overall: Diversity in CD4+ TCRs, unlike that measured in CD8+ TCRs, had risen significantly by C4D1. As was reported, newly diagnosed patients showed lower baseline TCR diversity than healthy donors did.

The method was immunoSEQ multiplex PCR; TCRdb's version includes in-frame clones alone and lacks a portion of them. The sample lists 99,000 or so clones, over 85% occurring once. This sample's time point: cycle 4 day 1 (C4D1), after 6 weeks of nivolumab. Every patient had relapsed following autologous stem cell transplantation, and cohorts differed in brentuximab vedotin exposure. Classifying best responses yielded complete response, partial response or progressive disease. The material was peripheral blood mononuclear cells (PBMCs), obtained before the fourth cycle of nivolumab. The source of this sequence is a human donor with classical Hodgkin lymphoma. The chain links TRBV10-2 to TRBJ2-3; 9 nucleotides align to TRBD2. This CDR3 reads CASSESRLAGSTDTQYF. CDR3 in DNA: TGCGCCAGCAGTGAGTCTCGGCTAGCGGGGAGCACAGATACGCAGTATTTT.